This TCR beta chain emerged from a study of blood T cells in healthy people across ages. Together with a sample-barcoded 5' primer, a J-beta primer mix was included in a second PCR lasting about 6 to 11 cycles. TCRdb reanalysed the 5' RACE reads using MiXCR and keeps one entry per CDR3 protein. The sample gives just over 1 million distinct CDR3 sequences, around 45% of which show up once; under 20% is in the top ten. Notes on the study in general: Comparison with aged donors showed that long-lived donors had more naive CD4+ cells and higher diversity.

The individuals who served as donors were healthy Caucasians living in Russia, aged about 6 to 100. Investigators took 8.5 to 10 milliliters of peripheral blood from every donor. The amount of total RNA extracted per sample was at least 6 micrograms. Trimming removed 0 bases at V and 8 bases at J, with 14 bases between. This CDR3 spans 15 amino acids. Germline CDR1 SEHNR, CDR2 FQNEAQ (reference sequence). About this clonotype itself: What it recognizes is unknown.

The sequence derives from a woman in her sixties in good health. This sequence joins TRBV7-9 and TRBJ2-1, with D possibly TRBD1 on 6 matching bases. Sequencing was carried out using blood. CDR3 sequence (DNA): TGTGCCAGCAGCTTAGCGGGGGCAGTTCGGGATGAGCAGTTCTTC. This codes for CASSLAGAVRDEQFF.